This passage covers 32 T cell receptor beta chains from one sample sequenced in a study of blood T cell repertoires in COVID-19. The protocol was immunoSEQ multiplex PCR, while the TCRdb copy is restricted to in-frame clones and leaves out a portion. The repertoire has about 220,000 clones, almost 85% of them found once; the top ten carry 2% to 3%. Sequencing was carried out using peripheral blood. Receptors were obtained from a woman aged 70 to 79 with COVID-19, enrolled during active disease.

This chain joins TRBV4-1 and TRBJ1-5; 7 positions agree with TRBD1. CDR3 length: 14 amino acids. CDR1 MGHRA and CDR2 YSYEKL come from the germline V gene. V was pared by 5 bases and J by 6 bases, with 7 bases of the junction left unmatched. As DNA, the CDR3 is TGCGCCAGCAGCTTCCAGGGGGAAGGTCAGCCCCAGCATTTT. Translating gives CASSFQGEGQPQHF.

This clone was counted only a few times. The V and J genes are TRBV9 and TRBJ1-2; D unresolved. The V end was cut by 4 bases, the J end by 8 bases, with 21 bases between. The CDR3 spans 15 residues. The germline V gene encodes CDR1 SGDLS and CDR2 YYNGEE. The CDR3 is CASSQRTDPRSGYTF. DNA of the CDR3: TGTGCCAGCAGCCAGAGAACAGATCCCCGAAGCGGCTACACCTTC.

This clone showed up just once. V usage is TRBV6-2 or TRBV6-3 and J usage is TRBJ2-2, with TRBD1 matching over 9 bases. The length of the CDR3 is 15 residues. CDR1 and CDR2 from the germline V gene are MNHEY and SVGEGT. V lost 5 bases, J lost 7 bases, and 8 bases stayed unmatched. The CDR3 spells CASSPRDRVNGELFF. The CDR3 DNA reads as TGTGCCAGCAGTCCCCGGGACAGGGTGAACGGGGAGCTGTTTTTT.

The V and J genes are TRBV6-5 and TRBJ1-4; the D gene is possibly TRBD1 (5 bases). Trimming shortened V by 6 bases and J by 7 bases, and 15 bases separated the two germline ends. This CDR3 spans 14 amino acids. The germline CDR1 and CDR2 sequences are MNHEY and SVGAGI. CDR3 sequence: CASSPARDFEKLFF. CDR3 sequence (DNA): TGTGCCAGCAGCCCCGCACGGGACTTTGAAAAACTGTTTTTT.

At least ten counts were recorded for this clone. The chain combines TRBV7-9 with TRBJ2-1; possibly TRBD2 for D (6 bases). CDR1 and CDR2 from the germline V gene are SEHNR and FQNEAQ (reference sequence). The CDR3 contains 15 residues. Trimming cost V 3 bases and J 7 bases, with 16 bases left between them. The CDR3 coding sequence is TGTGCCAGCAGCTTGGGGAGGACGGAGGTGAATGAGCAGTTCTTC. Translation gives CASSLGRTEVNEQFF.

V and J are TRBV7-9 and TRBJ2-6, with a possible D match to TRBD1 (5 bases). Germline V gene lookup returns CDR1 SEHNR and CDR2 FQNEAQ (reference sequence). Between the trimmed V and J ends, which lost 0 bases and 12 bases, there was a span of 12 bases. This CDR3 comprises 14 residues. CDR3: CASSLAGLAPVLTF. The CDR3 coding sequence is TGTGCCAGCAGCTTAGCGGGGCTCGCCCCCGTCCTGACTTTC. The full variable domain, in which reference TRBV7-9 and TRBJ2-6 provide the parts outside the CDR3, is DTGVSQNPRHKITKRGQNVTFRCDPISEHNRLYWYRQTLGQGPEFLTYFQNEAQLEKSRLLSDRFSAERPKGSFSTLEIQRTEQGDSAMYLCASSLAGLAPVLTFGAGSRLTVL.

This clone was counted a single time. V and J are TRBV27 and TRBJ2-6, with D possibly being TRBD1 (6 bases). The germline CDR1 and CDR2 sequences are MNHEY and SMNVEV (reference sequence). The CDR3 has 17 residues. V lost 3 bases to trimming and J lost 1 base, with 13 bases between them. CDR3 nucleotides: TGTGCCAGCAGTTTCGGACAGCTCAGTTCTGGGGCCAACGTCCTGACTTTC. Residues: CASSFGQLSSGANVLTF.

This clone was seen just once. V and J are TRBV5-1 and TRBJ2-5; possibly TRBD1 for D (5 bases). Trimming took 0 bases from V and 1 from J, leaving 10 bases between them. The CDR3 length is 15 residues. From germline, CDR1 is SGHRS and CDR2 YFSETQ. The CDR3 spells CASSLVGQGQETQYF. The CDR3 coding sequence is TGCGCCAGCAGCTTGGTAGGGCAGGGCCAAGAGACCCAGTACTTC.

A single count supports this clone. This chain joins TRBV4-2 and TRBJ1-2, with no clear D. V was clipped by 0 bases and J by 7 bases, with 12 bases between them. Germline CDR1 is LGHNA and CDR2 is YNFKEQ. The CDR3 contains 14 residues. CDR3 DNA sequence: TGTGCCAGCAGCCAAGAAATTTCCGGGAGTGGCTACACCTTC. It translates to CASSQEISGSGYTF.

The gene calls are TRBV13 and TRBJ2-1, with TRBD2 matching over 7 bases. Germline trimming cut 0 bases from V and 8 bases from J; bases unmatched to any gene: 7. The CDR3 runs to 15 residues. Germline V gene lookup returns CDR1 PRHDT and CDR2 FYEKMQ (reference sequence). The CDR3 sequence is CASSLGGQRGDEQFF. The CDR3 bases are TGTGCCAGCAGCTTAGGCGGTCAGCGGGGCGATGAGCAGTTCTTC.

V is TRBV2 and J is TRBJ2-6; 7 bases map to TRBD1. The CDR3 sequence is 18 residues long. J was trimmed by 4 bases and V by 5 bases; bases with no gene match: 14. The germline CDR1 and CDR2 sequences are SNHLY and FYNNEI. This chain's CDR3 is CASSWIRDSPLGANVLTF. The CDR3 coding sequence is TGTGCCAGCAGTTGGATCCGGGACAGCCCTTTGGGGGCCAACGTCCTGACTTTC.

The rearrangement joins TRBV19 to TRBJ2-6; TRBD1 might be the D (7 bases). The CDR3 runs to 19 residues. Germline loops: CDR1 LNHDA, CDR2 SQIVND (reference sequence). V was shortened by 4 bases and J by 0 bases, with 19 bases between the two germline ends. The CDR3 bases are TGTGCCAGTAGTAGGGGGGACAGAAACAGCTTCTCTGGGGCCAACGTCCTGACTTTC. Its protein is CASSRGDRNSFSGANVLTF.

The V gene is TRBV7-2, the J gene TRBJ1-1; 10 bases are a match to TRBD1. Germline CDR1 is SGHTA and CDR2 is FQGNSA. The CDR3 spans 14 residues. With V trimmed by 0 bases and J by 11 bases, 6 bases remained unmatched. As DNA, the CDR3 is TGTGCCAGCAGCTTAGCTCGGGACAGGGGAGTGGCTTTCTTT. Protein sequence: CASSLARDRGVAFF.

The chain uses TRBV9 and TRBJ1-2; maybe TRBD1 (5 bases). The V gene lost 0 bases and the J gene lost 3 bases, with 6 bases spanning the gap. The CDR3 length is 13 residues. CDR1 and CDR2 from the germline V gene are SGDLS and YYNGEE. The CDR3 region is CASSVAGDYGYTF. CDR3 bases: TGTGCCAGCAGCGTAGCGGGGGACTATGGCTACACCTTC.

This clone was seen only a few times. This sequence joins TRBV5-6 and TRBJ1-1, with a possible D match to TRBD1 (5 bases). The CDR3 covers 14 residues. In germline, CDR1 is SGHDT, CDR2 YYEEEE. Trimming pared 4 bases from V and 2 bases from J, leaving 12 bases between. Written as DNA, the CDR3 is TGTGCCAGCAGCCCTGGACACCGTAACACTGAAGCTTTCTTT. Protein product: CASSPGHRNTEAFF.

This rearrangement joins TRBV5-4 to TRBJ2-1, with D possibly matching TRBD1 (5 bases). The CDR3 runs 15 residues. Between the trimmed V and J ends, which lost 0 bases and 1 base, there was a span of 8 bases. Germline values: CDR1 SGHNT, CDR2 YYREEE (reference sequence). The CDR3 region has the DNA TGTGCCAGCAGCTTGGTGGGGCCTTCCTACAATGAGCAGTTCTTC. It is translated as CASSLVGPSYNEQFF. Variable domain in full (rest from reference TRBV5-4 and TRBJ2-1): ETGVTQSPTHLIKTRGQQVTLRCSSQSGHNTVSWYQQALGQGPQFIFQYYREEENGRGNFPPRFSGLQFPNYSSELNVNALELDDSALYLCASSLVGPSYNEQFFGPGTRLTVL.

In DNA, the CDR3 is TGTGCCAGCAGCTTAGACAGGGGTAACTATGGCTACACCTTC. Translation gives CASSLDRGNYGYTF. The chain couples TRBV11-3 to TRBJ1-2, with a possible D match to TRBD1 (6 bases). This CDR3 has 14 amino acids. Trimming pared 0 bases from V and 1 base from J, leaving 6 bases between. CDR1 is SGHNT, CDR2 YENEEA, per germline. The full variable domain, its missing parts supplied by reference TRBV11-3 and TRBJ1-2, is EAGVVQSPRYKIIEKKQPVAFWCNPISGHNTLYWYLQNLGQGPELLIRYENEEAVDDSQLPKDRFSAERLKGVDSTLKIQPAELGDSAVYLCASSLDRGNYGYTFGSGTRLTVV.

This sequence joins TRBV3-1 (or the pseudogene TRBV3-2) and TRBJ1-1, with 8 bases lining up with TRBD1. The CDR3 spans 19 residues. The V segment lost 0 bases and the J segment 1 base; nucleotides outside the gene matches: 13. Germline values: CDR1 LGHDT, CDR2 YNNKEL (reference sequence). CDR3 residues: CASSQDSQARGRWNTEAFF. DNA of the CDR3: TGTGCCAGCAGCCAAGATTCTCAAGCCAGGGGGCGGTGGAACACTGAAGCTTTCTTT.

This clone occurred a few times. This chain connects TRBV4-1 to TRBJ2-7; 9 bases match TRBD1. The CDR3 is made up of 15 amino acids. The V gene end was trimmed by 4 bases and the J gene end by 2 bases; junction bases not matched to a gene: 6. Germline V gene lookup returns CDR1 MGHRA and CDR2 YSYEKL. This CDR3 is CASSPYRDRAYEQYF. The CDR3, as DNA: TGCGCCAGCAGCCCGTACCGGGACAGGGCCTACGAGCAGTACTTC.

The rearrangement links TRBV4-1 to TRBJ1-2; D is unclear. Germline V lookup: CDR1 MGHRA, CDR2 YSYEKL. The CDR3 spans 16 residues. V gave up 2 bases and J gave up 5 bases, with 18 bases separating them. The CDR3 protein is CASSQPDRLPLYGYTF. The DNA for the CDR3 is TGCGCCAGCAGCCAACCAGATAGACTACCGCTATATGGCTACACCTTC.

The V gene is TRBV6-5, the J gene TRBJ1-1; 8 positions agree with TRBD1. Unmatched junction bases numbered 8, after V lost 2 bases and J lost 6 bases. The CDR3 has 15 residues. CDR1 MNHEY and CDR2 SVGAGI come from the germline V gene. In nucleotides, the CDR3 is TGTGCCAGCAGTTACGGGACAGGTTTAAAGTCTGAAGCTTTCTTT. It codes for CASSYGTGLKSEAFF.

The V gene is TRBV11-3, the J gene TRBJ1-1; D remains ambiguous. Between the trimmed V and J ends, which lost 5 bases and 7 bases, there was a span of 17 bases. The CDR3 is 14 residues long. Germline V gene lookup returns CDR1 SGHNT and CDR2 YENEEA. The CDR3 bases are TGTGCCAGCAGCCCTGGCGGGCCCCCTGATGAAGCTTTCTTT. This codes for CASSPGGPPDEAFF.

The CDR3 reads CASDTQGLPNQPQHF. CDR3 bases: TGTGCCAGTGACACCCAGGGGCTTCCCAATCAGCCCCAGCATTTT. The chain couples TRBV19 to TRBJ1-5; D might be TRBD1 (6 bases). Germline V CDR1 and CDR2: LNHDA, SQIVND (reference sequence). V was shortened by 8 bases and J by 3 bases, with 17 bases between the two germline ends. The CDR3 length is 15 residues. Full variable domain (rest looked up from reference TRBV19 and TRBJ1-5): DGGITQSPKYLFRKEGQNVTLSCEQNLNHDAMYWYRQDPGQGLRLIYYSQIVNDFQKGDIAEGYSVSREKKESFPLTVTSAQKNPTAFYLCASDTQGLPNQPQHFGDGTRLSIL.

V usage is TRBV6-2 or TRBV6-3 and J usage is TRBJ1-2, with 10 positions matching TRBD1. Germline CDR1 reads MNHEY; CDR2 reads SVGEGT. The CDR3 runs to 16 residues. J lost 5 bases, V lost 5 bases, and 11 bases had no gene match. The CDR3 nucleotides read TGTGCCAGCAGTGGGACCGGGACAGGGGATGGATATGGCTACACCTTC. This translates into CASSGTGTGDGYGYTF.

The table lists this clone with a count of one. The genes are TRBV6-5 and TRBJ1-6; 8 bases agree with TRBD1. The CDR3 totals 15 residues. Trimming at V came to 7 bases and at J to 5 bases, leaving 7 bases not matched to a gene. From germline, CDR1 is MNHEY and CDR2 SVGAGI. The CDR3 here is CASTSPTGDNSPLHF. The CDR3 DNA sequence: TGTGCCAGCACCTCCCCGACAGGGGATAATTCACCCCTCCACTTT.

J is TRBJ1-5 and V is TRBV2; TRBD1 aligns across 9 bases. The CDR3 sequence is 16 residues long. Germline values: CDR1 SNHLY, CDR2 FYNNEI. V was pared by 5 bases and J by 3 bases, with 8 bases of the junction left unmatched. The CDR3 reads CASSTSGQGINQPQHF. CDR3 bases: TGTGCCAGCAGTACCTCGGGACAGGGCATCAATCAGCCCCAGCATTTT.

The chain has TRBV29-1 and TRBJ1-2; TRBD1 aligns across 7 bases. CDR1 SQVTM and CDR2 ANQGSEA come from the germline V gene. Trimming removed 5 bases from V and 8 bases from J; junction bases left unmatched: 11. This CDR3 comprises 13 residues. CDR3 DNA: TGCAGCGTTTTATCTGGGACAGCGACGGGCTACACCTTC. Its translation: CSVLSGTATGYTF.

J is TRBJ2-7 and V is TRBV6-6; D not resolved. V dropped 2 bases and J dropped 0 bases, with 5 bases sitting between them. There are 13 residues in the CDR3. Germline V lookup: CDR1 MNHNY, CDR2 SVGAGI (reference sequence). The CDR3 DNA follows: TGTGCCAGCAGTTACAGCGACTCCTACGAGCAGTACTTC. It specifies CASSYSDSYEQYF.

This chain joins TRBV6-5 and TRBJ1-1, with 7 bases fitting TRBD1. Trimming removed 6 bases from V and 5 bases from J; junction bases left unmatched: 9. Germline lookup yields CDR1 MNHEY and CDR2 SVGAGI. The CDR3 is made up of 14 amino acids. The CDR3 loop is CASRPDRDRTEAFF. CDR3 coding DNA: TGTGCCAGCAGACCAGACAGGGATCGGACTGAAGCTTTCTTT.

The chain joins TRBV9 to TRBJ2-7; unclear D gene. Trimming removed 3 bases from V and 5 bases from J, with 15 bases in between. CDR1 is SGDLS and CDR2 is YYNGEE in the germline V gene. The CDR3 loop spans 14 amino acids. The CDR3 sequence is CASSARPSGDEQYF. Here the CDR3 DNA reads TGTGCCAGCAGCGCACGTCCCTCAGGCGACGAGCAGTACTTC. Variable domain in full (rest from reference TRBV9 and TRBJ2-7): DSGVTQTPKHLITATGQRVTLRCSPRSGDLSVYWYQQSLDQGLQFLIQYYNGEERAKGNILERFSAQQFPDLHSELNLSSLELGDSALYFCASSARPSGDEQYFGPGTRLTVT.

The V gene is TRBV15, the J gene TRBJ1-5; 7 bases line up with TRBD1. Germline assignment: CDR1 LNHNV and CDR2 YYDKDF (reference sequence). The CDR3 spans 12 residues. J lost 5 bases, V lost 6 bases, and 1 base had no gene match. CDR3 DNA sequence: TGTGCCACCAGTACAGGGGATCAGCCCCAGCATTTT. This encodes CATSTGDQPQHF.

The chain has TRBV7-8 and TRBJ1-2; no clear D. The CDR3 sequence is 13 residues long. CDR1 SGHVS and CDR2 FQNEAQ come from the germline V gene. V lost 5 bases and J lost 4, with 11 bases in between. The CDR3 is CASSQEVAYGYTF. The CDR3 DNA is TGTGCCAGCAGCCAGGAGGTGGCCTATGGCTACACCTTC.